This T cell receptor beta chain was found in a study of cytomegalovirus exposure and HLA in healthy donors. Looking at the study overall: Unique TCRs numbering around 80 million, obtained from HLA-typed donors, made up an early data release. Broader study findings: Other equally common chains were less clonally expanded than HLA-associated TCR beta chains, a later analysis showed. According to a later analysis, most TCR beta chains associated with CMV appeared HLA-restricted.

Between the trimmed V and J ends, which lost 2 bases and 10 bases, there was a span of 14 bases. Germline CDR1 is GTSNPN and CDR2 is SVGIG (reference sequence). The CDR3 runs to 12 residues. With 60 Vbeta and 13 Jbeta primers, the PCR was carried out. The repertoire was sequenced with immunoSEQ multiplex PCR; TCRdb's copy has only in-frame clones and lacks some. The sample holds about 110,000 clones; around four fifths are singletons and the top ten take approximately 5.6%. Although they were nominally healthy when sampled, donors likely had unrecorded immune exposures. The table lists this clone with a few counts. The antigen remains unidentified.

Specimen: PBMCs. The chain recombines TRBV30 with TRBJ1-1; D perhaps matches TRBD1 (5 bases). The sequence derives from a man aged 30-40 years in good health and CMV-seropositive. The CDR3 here is CAWSLGPGGAFF. The CDR3 DNA sequence: TGTGCCTGGAGTCTCGGCCCGGGGGGAGCTTTCTTT.